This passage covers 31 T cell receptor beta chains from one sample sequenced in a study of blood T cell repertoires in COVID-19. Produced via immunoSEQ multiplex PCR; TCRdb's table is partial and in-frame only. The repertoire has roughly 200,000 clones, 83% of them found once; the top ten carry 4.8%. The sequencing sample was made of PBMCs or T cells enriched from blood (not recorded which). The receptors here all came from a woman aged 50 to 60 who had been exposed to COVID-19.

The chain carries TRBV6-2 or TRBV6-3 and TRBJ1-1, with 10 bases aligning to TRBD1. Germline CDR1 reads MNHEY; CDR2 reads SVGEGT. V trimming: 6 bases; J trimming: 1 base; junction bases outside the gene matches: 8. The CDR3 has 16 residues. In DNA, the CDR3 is TGTGCCAGCAGCTATGACAGGGGGCGGGGGAACACTGAAGCTTTCTTT. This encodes CASSYDRGRGNTEAFF.

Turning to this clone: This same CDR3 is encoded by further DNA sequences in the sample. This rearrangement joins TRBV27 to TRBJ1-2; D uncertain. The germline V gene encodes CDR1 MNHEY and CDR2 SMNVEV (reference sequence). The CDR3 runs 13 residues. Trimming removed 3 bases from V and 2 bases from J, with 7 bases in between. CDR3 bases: TGTGCCAGCAGTTTTCGCCAGAACTATGGCTACACCTTC. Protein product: CASSFRQNYGYTF.

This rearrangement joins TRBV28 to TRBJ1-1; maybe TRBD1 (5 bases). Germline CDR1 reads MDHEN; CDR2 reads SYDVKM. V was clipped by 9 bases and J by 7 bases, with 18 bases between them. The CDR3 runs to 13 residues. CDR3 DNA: TGTGCCAGTTCCCCGGACACCCGCCTTGAAGCTTTCTTT. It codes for CASSPDTRLEAFF.

CDR3 sequence (DNA): TGTGCCAGCAGCTCCCCGGGACAGGGGGCTGGGGCCAACGTCCTGACTTTC. This gives the protein CASSSPGQGAGANVLTF. The chain is built from TRBV5-4 and TRBJ2-6, with TRBD1 identical over 11 bases. J was trimmed by 2 bases and V by 3 bases; bases with no gene match: 4. The CDR3 is made up of 17 amino acids. Germline V gene lookup returns CDR1 SGHNT and CDR2 YYREEE (reference sequence).

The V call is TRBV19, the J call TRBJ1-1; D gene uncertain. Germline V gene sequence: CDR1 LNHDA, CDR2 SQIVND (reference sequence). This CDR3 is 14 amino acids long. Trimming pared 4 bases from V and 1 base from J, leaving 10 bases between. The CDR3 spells CASSRLGTNTEAFF. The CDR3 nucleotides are TGTGCCAGTAGTAGGCTAGGAACGAACACTGAAGCTTTCTTT.

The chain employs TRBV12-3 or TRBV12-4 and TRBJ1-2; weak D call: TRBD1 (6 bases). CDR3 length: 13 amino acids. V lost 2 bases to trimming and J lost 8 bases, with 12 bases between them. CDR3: CASSLSGTTGYTF. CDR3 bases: TGTGCCAGCAGTTTATCGGGGACAACCGGCTACACCTTC.

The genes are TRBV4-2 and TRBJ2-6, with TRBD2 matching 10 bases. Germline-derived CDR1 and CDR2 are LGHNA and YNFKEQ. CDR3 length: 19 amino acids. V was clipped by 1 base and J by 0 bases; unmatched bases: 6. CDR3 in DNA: TGTGCCAGCAGCCAAGGGGAGTCTAGCGGGGGCTCTGGGGCCAACGTCCTGACTTTC. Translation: CASSQGESSGGSGANVLTF.

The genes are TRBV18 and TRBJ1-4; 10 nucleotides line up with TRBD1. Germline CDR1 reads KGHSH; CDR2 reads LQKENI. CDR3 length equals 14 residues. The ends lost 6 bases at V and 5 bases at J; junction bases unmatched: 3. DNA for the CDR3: TGTGCCAGCTCCCTGGGACAGGGGAATGAAAAACTGTTTTTT. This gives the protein CASSLGQGNEKLFF.

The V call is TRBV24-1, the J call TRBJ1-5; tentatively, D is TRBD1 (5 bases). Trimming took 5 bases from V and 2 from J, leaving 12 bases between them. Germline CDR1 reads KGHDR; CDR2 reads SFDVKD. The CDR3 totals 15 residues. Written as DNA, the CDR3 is TGTGCCACCAGTGCCTCAGGGCAGGGCAATCAGCCCCAGCATTTT. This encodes CATSASGQGNQPQHF.

CDR3 region: CASSPRGQENEKLFF. The CDR3 DNA sequence: TGTGCCAGCAGCCCGAGGGGACAGGAAAATGAAAAACTGTTTTTT. The rearrangement uses TRBV5-5 and TRBJ1-4, with 8 bases aligning to TRBD1. Germline loops: CDR1 SGHKS, CDR2 YYEKEE (reference sequence). This CDR3 region has 15 residues. V shed 4 bases and J 5 bases; nucleotides not matched to a gene: 7.

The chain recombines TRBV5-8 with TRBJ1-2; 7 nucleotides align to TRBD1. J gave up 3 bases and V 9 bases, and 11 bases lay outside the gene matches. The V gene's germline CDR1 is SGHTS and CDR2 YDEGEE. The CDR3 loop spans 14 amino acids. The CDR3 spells CATGDSQNYYGYTF. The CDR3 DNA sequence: TGTGCCACTGGGGACAGCCAAAATTACTATGGCTACACCTTC.

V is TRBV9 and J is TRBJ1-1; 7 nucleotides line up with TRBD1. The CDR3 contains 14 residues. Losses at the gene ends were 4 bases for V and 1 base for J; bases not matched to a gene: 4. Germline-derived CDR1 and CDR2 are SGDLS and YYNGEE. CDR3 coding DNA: TGTGCCAGCAGCCACAGGGGAACGAACACTGAAGCTTTCTTT. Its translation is CASSHRGTNTEAFF.

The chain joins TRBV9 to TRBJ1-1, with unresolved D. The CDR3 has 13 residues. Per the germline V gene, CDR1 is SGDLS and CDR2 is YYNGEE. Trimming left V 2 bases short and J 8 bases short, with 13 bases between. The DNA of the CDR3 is TGTGCCAGCAGCGTTAATCCGGGAGGAGAAGCTTTCTTT. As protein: CASSVNPGGEAFF.

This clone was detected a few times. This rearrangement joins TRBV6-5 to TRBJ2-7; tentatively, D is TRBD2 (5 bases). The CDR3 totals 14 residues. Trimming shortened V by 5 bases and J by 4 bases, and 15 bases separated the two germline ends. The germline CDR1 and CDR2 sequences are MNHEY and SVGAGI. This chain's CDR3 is CASSRRGLGYEQYF. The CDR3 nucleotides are TGTGCCAGCAGTAGACGCGGGCTTGGTTACGAGCAGTACTTC.

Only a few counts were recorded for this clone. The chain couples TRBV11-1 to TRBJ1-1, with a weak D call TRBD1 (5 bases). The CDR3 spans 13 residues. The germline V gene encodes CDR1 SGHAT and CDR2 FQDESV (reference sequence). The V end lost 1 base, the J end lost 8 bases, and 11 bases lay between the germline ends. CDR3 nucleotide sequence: TGTGCCAGCAGCTTAGAGGGGTATAGCGAAGCTTTCTTT. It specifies CASSLEGYSEAFF.

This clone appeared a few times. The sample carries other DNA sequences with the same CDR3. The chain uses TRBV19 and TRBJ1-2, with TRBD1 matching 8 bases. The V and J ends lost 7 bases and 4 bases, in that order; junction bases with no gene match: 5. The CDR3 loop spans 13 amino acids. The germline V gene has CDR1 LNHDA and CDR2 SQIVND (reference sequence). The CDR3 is CASTRGTGYGYTF. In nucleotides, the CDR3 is TGTGCCAGTACCCGGGGGACAGGCTATGGCTACACCTTC.

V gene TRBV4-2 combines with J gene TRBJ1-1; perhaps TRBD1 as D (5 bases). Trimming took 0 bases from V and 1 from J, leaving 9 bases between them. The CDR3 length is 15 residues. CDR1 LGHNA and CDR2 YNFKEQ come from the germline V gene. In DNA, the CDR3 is TGTGCCAGCAGCCAAGATGCAAGGGGGAACACTGAAGCTTTCTTT. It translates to CASSQDARGNTEAFF.

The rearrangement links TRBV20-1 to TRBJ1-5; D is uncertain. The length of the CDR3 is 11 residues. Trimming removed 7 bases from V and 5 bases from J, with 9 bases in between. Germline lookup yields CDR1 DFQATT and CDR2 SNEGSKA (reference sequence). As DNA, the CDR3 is TGCAGTGAAGACACCTATCAGCCCCAGCATTTT. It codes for CSEDTYQPQHF.

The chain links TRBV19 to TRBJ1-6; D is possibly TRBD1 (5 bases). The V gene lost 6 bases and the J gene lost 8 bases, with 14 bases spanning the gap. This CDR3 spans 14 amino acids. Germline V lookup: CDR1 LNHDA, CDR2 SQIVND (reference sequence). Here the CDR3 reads CASSFRANHSPLHF. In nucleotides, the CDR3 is TGTGCCAGTAGCTTCAGGGCCAACCATTCACCCCTCCACTTT.

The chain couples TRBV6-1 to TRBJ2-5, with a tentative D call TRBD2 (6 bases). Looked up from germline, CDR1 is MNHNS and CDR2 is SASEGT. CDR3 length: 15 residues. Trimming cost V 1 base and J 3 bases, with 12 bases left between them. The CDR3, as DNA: TGTGCCAGCAGTGAAGACAGACTAGGAAAAGAGACCCAGTACTTC. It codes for CASSEDRLGKETQYF.

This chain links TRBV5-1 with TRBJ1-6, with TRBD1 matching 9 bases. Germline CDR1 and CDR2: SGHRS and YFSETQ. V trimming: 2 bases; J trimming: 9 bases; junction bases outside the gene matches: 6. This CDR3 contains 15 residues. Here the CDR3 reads CASSLSGTGSSPLHF. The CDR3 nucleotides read TGCGCCAGCAGCTTATCCGGGACAGGGTCTTCACCCCTCCACTTT.

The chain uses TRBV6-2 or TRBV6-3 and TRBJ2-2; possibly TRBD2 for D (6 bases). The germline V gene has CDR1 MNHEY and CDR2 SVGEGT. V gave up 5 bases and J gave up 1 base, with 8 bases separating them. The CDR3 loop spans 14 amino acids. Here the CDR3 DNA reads TGTGCCAGCAGTATCGGGGGGAACACCGGGGAGCTGTTTTTT. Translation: CASSIGGNTGELFF.

This chain's CDR3 is CASSQDKEGLPYGYTF. Written as DNA, the CDR3 is TGTGCCAGCAGCCAAGATAAGGAGGGCCTCCCCTATGGCTACACCTTC. The chain links TRBV3-1 (or the pseudogene TRBV3-2) to TRBJ1-2; D unclear. The V gene lost 0 bases and the J gene lost 4 bases, with 15 bases spanning the gap. Germline V gene data show CDR1 as LGHDT and CDR2 as YNNKEL (reference sequence). The CDR3 is made up of 16 amino acids.

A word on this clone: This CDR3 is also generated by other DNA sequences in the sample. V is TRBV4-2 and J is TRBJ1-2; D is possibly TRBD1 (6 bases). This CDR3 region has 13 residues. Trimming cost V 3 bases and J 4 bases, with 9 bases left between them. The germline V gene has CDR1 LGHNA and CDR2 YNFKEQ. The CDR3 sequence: CASSQEGGYGYTF. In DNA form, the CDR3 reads TGTGCCAGCAGCCAGGAAGGGGGCTATGGCTACACCTTC.

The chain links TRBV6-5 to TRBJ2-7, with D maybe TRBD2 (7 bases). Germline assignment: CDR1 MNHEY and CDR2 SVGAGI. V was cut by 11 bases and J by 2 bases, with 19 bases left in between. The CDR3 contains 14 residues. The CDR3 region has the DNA TGTGCCTCCGGGGGGCGCCGAAACGCCTACGAGCAGTACTTC. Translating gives CASGGRRNAYEQYF.

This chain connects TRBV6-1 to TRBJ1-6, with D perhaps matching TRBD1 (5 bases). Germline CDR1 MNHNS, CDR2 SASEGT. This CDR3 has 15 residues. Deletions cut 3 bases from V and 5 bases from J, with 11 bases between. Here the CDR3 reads CASSDSQANNSPLHF. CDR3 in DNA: TGTGCCAGCAGTGATTCACAGGCGAATAATTCACCCCTCCACTTT.

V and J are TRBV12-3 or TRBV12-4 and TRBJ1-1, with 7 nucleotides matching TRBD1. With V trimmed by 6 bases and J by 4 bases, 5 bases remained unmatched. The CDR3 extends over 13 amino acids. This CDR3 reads CASSVQGITEAFF. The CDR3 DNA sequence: TGTGCCAGCAGCGTACAGGGGATCACTGAAGCTTTCTTT.

The CDR3 nucleotides read TGTGCCAGCAGCTTTGCCAGGGGGCCGACGGAGAACACTGAAGCTTTCTTT. It codes for CASSFARGPTENTEAFF. The chain carries TRBV27 and TRBJ1-1; 8 nucleotides align to TRBD1. V dropped 6 bases and J dropped 1; count of bases not matched to a gene: 13. The length of the CDR3 is 17 residues. Germline CDR1 reads MNHEY; CDR2 reads SMNVEV (reference sequence).

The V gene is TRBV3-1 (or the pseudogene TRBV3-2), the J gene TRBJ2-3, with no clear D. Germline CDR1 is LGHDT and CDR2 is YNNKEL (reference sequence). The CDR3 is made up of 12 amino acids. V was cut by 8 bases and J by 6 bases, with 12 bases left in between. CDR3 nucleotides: TGTGCCAGCTCCCCAACCCGGGATACGCAGTATTTT. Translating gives CASSPTRDTQYF.

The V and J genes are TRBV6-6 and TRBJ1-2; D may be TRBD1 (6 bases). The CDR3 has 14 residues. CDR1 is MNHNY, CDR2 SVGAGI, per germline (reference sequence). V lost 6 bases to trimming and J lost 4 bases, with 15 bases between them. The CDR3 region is CASRGGGSSYGYTF. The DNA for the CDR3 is TGTGCCAGCAGAGGGGGGGGCAGCTCCTATGGCTACACCTTC.

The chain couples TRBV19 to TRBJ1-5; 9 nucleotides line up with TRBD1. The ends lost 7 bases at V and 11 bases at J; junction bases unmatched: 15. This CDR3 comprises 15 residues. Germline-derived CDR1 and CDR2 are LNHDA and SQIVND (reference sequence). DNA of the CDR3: TGTGCCAGTATTGGGACAGGGAGGGGTATCTTGGCCCAGCATTTT. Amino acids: CASIGTGRGILAQHF. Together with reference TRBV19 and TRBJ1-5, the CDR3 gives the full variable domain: DGGITQSPKYLFRKEGQNVTLSCEQNLNHDAMYWYRQDPGQGLRLIYYSQIVNDFQKGDIAEGYSVSREKKESFPLTVTSAQKNPTAFYLCASIGTGRGILAQHFGDGTRLSIL.